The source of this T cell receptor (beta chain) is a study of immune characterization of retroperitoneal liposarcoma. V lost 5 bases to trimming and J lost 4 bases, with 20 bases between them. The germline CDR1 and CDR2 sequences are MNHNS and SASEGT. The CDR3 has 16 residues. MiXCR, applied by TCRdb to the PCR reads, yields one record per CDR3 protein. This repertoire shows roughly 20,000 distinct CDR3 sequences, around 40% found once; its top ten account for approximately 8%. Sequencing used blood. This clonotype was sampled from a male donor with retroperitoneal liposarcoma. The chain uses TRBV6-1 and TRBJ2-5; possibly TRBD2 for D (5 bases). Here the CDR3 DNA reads TGTGCCAGCAGTCCTTTCCTAGGGAGAGAAGGAGAGACCCAGTACTTC. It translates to CASSPFLGREGETQYF.